This T cell receptor (beta chain) was captured in a study of shared clonotypes between healthy human individuals. Study-wide results and limits: Generally, estimated richness proved larger in naive subsets than it did in memory subsets.

This table comes from immunoSEQ multiplex PCR, and its TCRdb copy is limited to in-frame clones, with some not included. The sample contains approximately 110,000 clones, roughly 70% of which appear only once. Germline V gives CDR1 SGDLS, CDR2 YYNGEE. This CDR3 is built from 17 residues. V dropped 0 bases and J dropped 0 bases, with 14 bases sitting between them. This clone showed up many times. The antigen is unknown. In the same sample, other DNA sequences code for this CDR3. The sample comprised memory CD8+ T cells sorted from blood. Stated subset: CD45RO+ cells pooled with CCR7-negative TemRA cells. The V call is TRBV9, the J call TRBJ2-3; possibly TRBD2 for D (5 bases). This clonotype originated in a woman in her twenties or thirties in good health. DNA of the CDR3: TGTGCCAGCAGCGTAGTGTTCGAGCGGCCAAGCACAGATACGCAGTATTTT. Translated, it gives CASSVVFERPSTDTQYF. The entire variable domain, with the rest obtained from reference TRBV9 and TRBJ2-3, is as follows: DSGVTQTPKHLITATGQRVTLRCSPRSGDLSVYWYQQSLDQGLQFLIQYYNGEERAKGNILERFSAQQFPDLHSELNLSSLELGDSALYFCASSVVFERPSTDTQYFGPGTRLTVL.